The 11 T cell receptor beta chains listed next were all sequenced from one sample in a study of CD8 T cells in ankylosing spondylitis. Using its own MiXCR run on the 5' RACE reads, TCRdb lists one record per CDR3 protein. The table shows around 220,000 distinct CDR3 sequences, with about 11% occurring only once. Sequenced material: blood, either unsorted or a sorted T cell fraction (not recorded which). Source of these receptors: a male donor with ankylosing spondylitis or in good health (not recorded which).

For the CDR3, the DNA is TGTGCCAGCAGCCCACGACAGGTGAGCTCCTACGAGCAGTACTTC. It translates to CASSPRQVSSYEQYF. The chain combines TRBV7-2 with TRBJ2-7, with D possibly TRBD1 on 6 matching bases. The length of the CDR3 is 15 residues. Germline lookup yields CDR1 SGHTA and CDR2 FQGNSA. V lost 5 bases to trimming and J lost 0 bases, with 14 bases between them.

This chain joins TRBV20-1 and TRBJ2-1; 9 bases line up with TRBD2. The CDR3 extends over 15 amino acids. Trimming cost V 6 bases and J 3 bases; bases outside gene matches: 9. Germline V lookup: CDR1 DFQATT, CDR2 SNEGSKA (reference sequence). The CDR3 DNA reads as TGCAGTGCACCGCTAGCGGGGCGAAACTACAATGAGCAGTTCTTC. Protein product: CSAPLAGRNYNEQFF.

About this clonotype: This may come from a read error, since a much larger clone is one base off. The rearrangement uses TRBV29-1 and TRBJ2-3; 7 positions agree with TRBD2. Trimming cost V 7 bases and J 6 bases; bases outside gene matches: 13. The CDR3 extends over 14 amino acids. CDR1 and CDR2 from the germline V gene are SQVTM and ANQGSEA. The CDR3 here is CSDDSGLLPDTQYF. CDR3 coding DNA: TGCAGCGACGATTCGGGACTACTCCCCGATACGCAGTATTTT.

The chain employs TRBV7-6 and TRBJ2-2; perhaps TRBD2 as D (7 bases). CDR1 is SGHVS, CDR2 FNYEAQ, per germline. V was clipped by 2 bases and J by 4 bases, with 14 bases between them. The CDR3 runs to 16 residues. CDR3 nucleotides: TGTGCCAGCAGCTTATACGCGGGGGCCCCCACCGGGGAGCTGTTTTTT. It specifies CASSLYAGAPTGELFF.

About this clonotype: A read error is possible here, since a much larger clone lies one base away. This sequence joins TRBV3-1 and TRBJ2-7; D may be TRBD1 (6 bases). Looked up from germline, CDR1 is LGHDT and CDR2 is YNNKEL (reference sequence). The CDR3 is 13 amino acids. In DNA form, the CDR3 reads TGTTCCAGCAGCCCCTCGGGACAAGGCGAGCAGTACTTC. This codes for CSSSPSGQGEQYF.

The CDR3 loop is CAIRSDYPATNEKLFF. CDR3 in DNA: TGTGCCATACGGAGCGACTACCCTGCAACTAATGAAAAACTGTTTTTT. The rearrangement uses TRBV7-9 and TRBJ1-4; D unresolved. The CDR3 runs to 16 residues. Trimming took 10 bases from V and 0 from J, leaving 18 bases between them. Germline V gene lookup returns CDR1 SEHNR and CDR2 FQNEAQ (reference sequence).

This clonotype was picked up a small number of times. The chain couples TRBV19 to TRBJ2-7; 7 nucleotides match TRBD1. Germline V gives CDR1 LNHDA, CDR2 SQIVND (reference sequence). The CDR3 is 15 amino acids. V trimming: 5 bases; J trimming: 6 bases; junction bases outside the gene matches: 13. This chain's CDR3 is CASSPGQAPSSEQYF. CDR3 in DNA: TGTGCCAGTAGTCCAGGACAGGCCCCTTCGAGCGAGCAGTACTTC. Supplemented by reference TRBV19 and TRBJ2-7, the full variable domain reads DGGITQSPKYLFRKEGQNVTLSCEQNLNHDAMYWYRQDPGQGLRLIYYSQIVNDFQKGDIAEGYSVSREKKESFPLTVTSAQKNPTAFYLCASSPGQAPSSEQYFGPGTRLTVT.

The V gene is TRBV12-3 or TRBV12-4, the J gene TRBJ2-7, with D tentatively TRBD2 (6 bases). The V end was cut by 4 bases, the J end by 3 bases, with 16 bases between. This CDR3 is built from 15 residues. The CDR3 DNA sequence: TGTGCCAGCAGTTCTCGCGGGGCCGGTGGCTACGAGCAGTACTTC. This translates into CASSSRGAGGYEQYF.

This clonotype was seen a single time. The rearrangement uses TRBV19 and TRBJ1-1, with TRBD1 matching over 7 bases. CDR1 is LNHDA and CDR2 is SQIVND in the germline V gene (reference sequence). This CDR3 spans 16 amino acids. V lost 6 bases, J lost 8 bases, and 18 bases stayed unmatched. CDR3 in amino acids: CASSSLGTEPSNEAFF. The CDR3 coding sequence is TGTGCCAGTAGCTCTCTGGGGACAGAACCTAGTAACGAAGCTTTCTTT.

This clonotype turned up a few times. This sequence joins TRBV7-2 and TRBJ2-5; D assignment may be TRBD1 or TRBD2 (6 bases each). The V end was cut by 5 bases, the J end by 3 bases, with 10 bases between. The germline V gene has CDR1 SGHTA and CDR2 FQGNSA. The CDR3 extends over 13 amino acids. The CDR3 coding sequence is TGTGCCAGCAGCAAAAGGGGGGAAGAGACCCAGTACTTC. This sequence encodes CASSKRGEETQYF.

This clonotype came up many times. The chain is built from TRBV10-3 and TRBJ1-4; D ambiguous. The V and J ends lost 3 bases and 8 bases respectively, with 28 bases between them. CDR3 length: 19 amino acids. The germline CDR1 and CDR2 sequences are ENHRY and SYGVKD. Written as DNA, the CDR3 is TGTGCCATCAGTGATTCCAGACCTGAAAACCAGCTATTAGGGGAAAAACTGTTTTTT. It is translated as CAISDSRPENQLLGEKLFF.